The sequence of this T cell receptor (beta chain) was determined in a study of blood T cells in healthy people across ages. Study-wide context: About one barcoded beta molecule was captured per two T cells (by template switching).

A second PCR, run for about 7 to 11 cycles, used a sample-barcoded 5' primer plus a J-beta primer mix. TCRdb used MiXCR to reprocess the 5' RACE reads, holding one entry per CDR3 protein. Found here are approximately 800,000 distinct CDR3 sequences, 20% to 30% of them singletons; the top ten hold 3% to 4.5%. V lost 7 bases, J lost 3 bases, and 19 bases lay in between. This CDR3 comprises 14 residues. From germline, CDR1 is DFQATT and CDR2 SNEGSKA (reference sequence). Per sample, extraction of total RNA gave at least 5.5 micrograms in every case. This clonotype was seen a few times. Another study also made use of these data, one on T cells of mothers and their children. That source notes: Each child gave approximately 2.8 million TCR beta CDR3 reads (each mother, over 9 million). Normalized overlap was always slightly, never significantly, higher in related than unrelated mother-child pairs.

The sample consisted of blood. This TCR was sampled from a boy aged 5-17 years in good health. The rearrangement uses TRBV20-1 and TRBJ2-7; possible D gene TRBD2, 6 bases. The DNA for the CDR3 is TGCAGTGGGTGGGTTCCGGGACTCAACTACGAGCAGTACTTC. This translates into CSGWVPGLNYEQYF.